The 27 T cell receptor beta chains presented below share a single source sample, sequenced in a study of vaccination and CD4 T cells after COVID-19. Documented treatment: roughly 11-day PBMC culture with coronavirus spike peptide pools or control peptides (ViraFEST assay). Antigen specificity for these receptors is unknown. The Oncomine TCR Beta short-read assay was applied to DNA of cultured CD4+ T cells. Each CDR3 protein is one row after TCRdb ran MiXCR on the PCR reads. The data show tens of thousands of distinct CDR3 sequences, around 60% seen once. This sample comprised CD4+ T cells from blood, cultured in vitro, obtained after SARS-CoV-2 vaccination. These receptors all stem from a human donor who received a COVID-19 vaccine.

This clonotype turned up a few times. The chain is built from TRBV12-3 or TRBV12-4 and TRBJ2-7; TRBD2 matches at 8 bases. V shed 5 bases and J 2 bases; nucleotides not matched to a gene: 2. The CDR3 spans 13 residues. The CDR3 sequence: CASSTREAYEQYF. The CDR3 nucleotides are TGTGCCAGCAGTACGCGGGAGGCCTACGAGCAGTACTTC.

The rearrangement uses TRBV7-9 and TRBJ1-1; 8 bases match TRBD1. The CDR3 runs to 17 residues. Germline V gene data show CDR1 as SEHNR and CDR2 as FQNEAQ (reference sequence). V trimming: 4 bases; J trimming: 0 bases; junction bases outside the gene matches: 10. The CDR3 sequence: CASSYSPGTGVNTEAFF. The CDR3 DNA sequence: TGTGCCAGCAGCTACTCCCCCGGGACAGGAGTGAACACTGAAGCTTTCTTT.

V is TRBV11-1 and J is TRBJ2-1, with TRBD2 identical over 8 bases. CDR1 and CDR2 (germline): SGHAT, FQDESV (reference sequence). V gave up 1 base and J gave up 8 bases; unmatched junction bases: 13. The CDR3 has 17 residues. The CDR3: CASSLEPLGGGRHEQFF. DNA of the CDR3: TGTGCCAGCAGCTTAGAACCCCTTGGCGGGGGGCGGCATGAGCAGTTCTTC.

This clonotype was seen a handful of times. The chain has TRBV20-1 and TRBJ2-5; D possibly corresponds to TRBD1 (6 bases). The germline V and J ends were trimmed by 0 bases and 13 bases, with 21 bases remaining between them. In germline, CDR1 is DFQATT, CDR2 SNEGSKA (reference sequence). This CDR3 is 14 amino acids long. The CDR3 nucleotides read TGCAGTGCTAGAGATTTGGGCAGGGGACGCACTCGGTACTTC. It translates to CSARDLGRGRTRYF.

J is TRBJ1-4 and V is TRBV6-2 or TRBV6-3; D may be TRBD1 (5 bases). Germline CDR1 and CDR2: MNHEY and SVGEGT. The CDR3 length is 15 residues. V was clipped by 8 bases and J by 0 bases, with 13 bases between them. The CDR3 loop is CASRRGGATNEKLFF. The CDR3, as DNA: TGTGCCAGCCGTCGGGGGGGAGCAACTAATGAAAAACTGTTTTTT.

This chain links TRBV6-1 with TRBJ2-7; 8 bases line up with TRBD2. The CDR3 consists of 14 residues. Per the germline V gene, CDR1 is MNHNS and CDR2 is SASEGT. J was trimmed by 3 bases and V by 3 bases; bases with no gene match: 4. The CDR3 loop reads CASSDGGGFYEQYF. The CDR3 DNA follows: TGTGCCAGCAGTGACGGCGGGGGGTTCTACGAGCAGTACTTC.

The V call is TRBV20-1, the J call TRBJ1-4, with TRBD1 identical over 7 bases. V shed 6 bases, J shed 0 bases, and the junction held 4 bases outside the gene matches. CDR1 DFQATT and CDR2 SNEGSKA come from the germline V gene (reference sequence). The CDR3 runs to 14 residues. CDR3 bases: TGCAGTGCCGACAGGGCCTCAACTAATGAAAAACTGTTTTTT. This encodes CSADRASTNEKLFF.

This clonotype was observed a few times. The chain combines TRBV5-1 with TRBJ1-6; D possibly corresponds to TRBD1 (6 bases). V shed 4 bases and J shed 9 bases, with 17 bases lying between them. There are 15 residues in the CDR3. Germline lookup yields CDR1 SGHRS and CDR2 YFSETQ. DNA of the CDR3: TGCGCCAGCAGCGGATTTGGGGGGCAAGGTTCACCCCTCCACTTT. Amino acids: CASSGFGGQGSPLHF.

The V call is TRBV20-1, the J call TRBJ1-1, with D possibly TRBD1 on 6 matching bases. The CDR3 spans 15 residues. The germline V gene encodes CDR1 DFQATT and CDR2 SNEGSKA (reference sequence). V dropped 8 bases and J dropped 4 bases, with 23 bases sitting between them. CDR3 residues: CSTMRRGPMGTEAFF. CDR3 bases: TGCAGTACAATGCGTCGGGGGCCGATGGGCACTGAAGCTTTCTTT.

The chain couples TRBV7-2 to TRBJ2-5; D gene uncertain. The V end was cut by 0 bases, the J end by 5 bases, with 13 bases between. The CDR3 is 15 amino acids. CDR1 is SGHTA, CDR2 FQGNSA, per germline. CDR3 sequence: CASSLAVTKGETQYF. The CDR3 nucleotides read TGTGCCAGCAGCTTAGCAGTCACCAAAGGGGAGACCCAGTACTTC.

This clonotype has just a few counts. This sequence joins TRBV12-3 or TRBV12-4 and TRBJ1-5, with TRBD1 identical over 7 bases. The CDR3 is 14 amino acids. Trimming at V came to 6 bases and at J to 0 bases, leaving 2 bases not matched to a gene. The CDR3 region has the DNA TGTGCCAGCAGGGACAGGATTAGCAATCAGCCCCAGCATTTT. It encodes CASRDRISNQPQHF.

The rearrangement joins TRBV6-2 or TRBV6-3 to TRBJ2-3; D unclear. Germline V gene sequence: CDR1 MNHEY, CDR2 SVGEGT. CDR3 length: 14 amino acids. Trimming removed 2 bases from V and 2 bases from J, with 8 bases in between. The CDR3 sequence is CASSYPDPTDTQYF. As DNA, the CDR3 is TGTGCCAGCAGTTACCCGGACCCCACAGATACGCAGTATTTT.

V usage is TRBV20-1 and J usage is TRBJ2-1; 11 nucleotides line up with TRBD2. The V gene's germline CDR1 is DFQATT and CDR2 SNEGSKA (reference sequence). J was trimmed by 13 bases and V by 1 base; bases with no gene match: 6. This CDR3 is 13 amino acids long. Here the CDR3 reads CSARGLAGGYQFF. In DNA form, the CDR3 reads TGCAGTGCTAGAGGGCTAGCGGGGGGCTACCAGTTCTTC.

V is TRBV5-4 and J is TRBJ1-4, with D uncertain. CDR1 and CDR2 from the germline V gene are SGHNT and YYREEE (reference sequence). Trimming removed 2 bases at V and 1 base at J, with 6 bases between. The CDR3 extends over 14 amino acids. CDR3 nucleotides: TGTGCCAGCAGCTTAGGTCAAACTAATGAAAAACTGTTTTTT. Translation: CASSLGQTNEKLFF.

This clonotype was detected only a few times. The chain has TRBV6-5 and TRBJ2-7; no clear D gene. Germline V CDR1 and CDR2: MNHEY, SVGAGI. This CDR3 has 11 amino acids. V lost 0 bases and J lost 5, with 2 bases in between. The CDR3, as DNA: TGTGCCAGCAGTTACTCTGACGAGCAGTACTTC. It encodes CASSYSDEQYF.

The sample holds a few counts of this clonotype. V gene TRBV6-5 combines with J gene TRBJ2-7, with 8 bases that match TRBD1. CDR3 size: 15 residues. V gave up 4 bases and J gave up 1 base; unmatched junction bases: 6. Germline V gives CDR1 MNHEY, CDR2 SVGAGI. CDR3 sequence: CASSSGTGQSYEQYF. The CDR3 DNA follows: TGTGCCAGCAGTTCCGGGACAGGACAATCCTACGAGCAGTACTTC.

In this sample, this clonotype turned up a few times. J is TRBJ2-3 and V is TRBV20-1; 13 bases line up with TRBD2. Germline values: CDR1 DFQATT, CDR2 SNEGSKA (reference sequence). J was trimmed by 2 bases and V by 5 bases; bases with no gene match: 10. There are 17 residues in the CDR3. The CDR3 loop reads CSAFGTSGANPTDTQYF. The CDR3 DNA is TGCAGTGCTTTTGGGACTAGCGGGGCAAACCCCACAGATACGCAGTATTTT.

The V gene is TRBV6-1, the J gene TRBJ2-7; D unresolved. Germline values: CDR1 MNHNS, CDR2 SASEGT. The V gene lost 6 bases and the J gene lost 0 bases, with 6 bases spanning the gap. The CDR3 sequence is 12 residues long. The CDR3 reads CASRGISYEQYF. The CDR3 region has the DNA TGTGCCAGCAGGGGTATCTCCTACGAGCAGTACTTC.

The chain joins TRBV6-1 to TRBJ1-2; no reliable D call. The V gene's germline CDR1 is MNHNS and CDR2 SASEGT. This CDR3 region has 14 residues. Trimming shortened V by 5 bases and J by 7 bases, and 17 bases separated the two germline ends. The CDR3 spells CASSTTRAVVGYTF. The CDR3 DNA reads TGTGCCAGCAGTACAACAAGGGCGGTCGTTGGCTACACCTTC.

The table lists this clonotype with a few counts. J is TRBJ2-3 and V is TRBV7-6, with D possibly being TRBD2 (6 bases). Germline CDR1 reads SGHVS; CDR2 reads FNYEAQ. Between the trimmed V and J ends, which lost 2 bases and 1 base, there was a span of 10 bases. The CDR3 has 15 residues. CDR3 in DNA: TGTGCCAGCAGCTTAACGGGGGTAGGCACAGATACGCAGTATTTT. It codes for CASSLTGVGTDTQYF.

The rearrangement uses TRBV25-1 and TRBJ2-3, with D possibly matching TRBD1 (5 bases). This CDR3 comprises 11 residues. Trimming shortened V by 9 bases and J by 4 bases, and 8 bases separated the two germline ends. The germline V gene has CDR1 MGHDK and CDR2 SYGVNS. The CDR3 bases are TGTGCCAGTAGGGGTCCAGATACGCAGTATTTT. It is translated as CASRGPDTQYF.

The V gene is TRBV12-5, the J gene TRBJ1-6; 9 bases match TRBD1. CDR3 size: 14 residues. V lost 6 bases, J lost 7 bases, and 4 bases stayed unmatched. CDR1 and CDR2 (germline): LGHNT, FRNRAP. The CDR3 DNA reads as TGTGCTAGTGGCAGGACAGGGGCAAATTCACCCCTCCACTTT. It specifies CASGRTGANSPLHF. Supplemented by reference TRBV12-5 and TRBJ1-6, the full variable domain reads DARVTQTPRHKVTEMGQEVTMRCQPILGHNTVFWYRQTMMQGLELLAYFRNRAPLDDSGMPKDRFSAEMPDATLATLKIQPSEPRDSAVYFCASGRTGANSPLHFGNGTRLTVT.

This clonotype was seen a few times. This chain joins TRBV6-1 and TRBJ1-2, with D unresolved. CDR3 length equals 13 residues. Germline V gives CDR1 MNHNS, CDR2 SASEGT. V was clipped by 2 bases and J by 7 bases, with 11 bases between them. CDR3 in DNA: TGTGCCAGCAGTGAAAAGGTTAGTCGTGGCTACACCTTC. It is translated as CASSEKVSRGYTF.

The chain joins TRBV5-1 to TRBJ2-3, with 10 bases matching TRBD1. The length of the CDR3 is 16 residues. The germline V gene encodes CDR1 SGHRS and CDR2 YFSETQ. The V gene end was trimmed by 0 bases and the J gene end by 4 bases; junction bases not matched to a gene: 5. DNA for the CDR3: TGCGCCAGCAGCTTGGCCGGGGACAGGGGTGCAGATACGCAGTATTTT. It is translated as CASSLAGDRGADTQYF.

The chain is built from TRBV7-9 and TRBJ1-1; no clear D. The germline gives CDR1 SEHNR, CDR2 FQNEAQ (reference sequence). The CDR3 covers 13 residues. V lost 5 bases and J 1 base, leaving 8 bases between the germline ends. The DNA for the CDR3 is TGTGCCAGCAGCCAAAAAGGGAACACTGAAGCTTTCTTT. Translating it yields CASSQKGNTEAFF.

The genes are TRBV29-1 and TRBJ1-2; 9 bases align to TRBD1. There are 15 residues in the CDR3. Trimming at V came to 4 bases and at J to 6 bases, leaving 12 bases not matched to a gene. Germline CDR1 SQVTM, CDR2 ANQGSEA. The chain's CDR3 is CSVVRDREFGHGYTF. CDR3 nucleotide sequence: TGCAGCGTTGTTCGGGACAGGGAATTCGGGCATGGCTACACCTTC.

This clonotype was found a few times. CDR3 nucleotides: TGTGCCAGCAGTTTAAAGGGGAACACTGAAGCTTTCTTT. The encoded protein is CASSLKGNTEAFF. V gene TRBV12-3 or TRBV12-4 combines with J gene TRBJ1-1, with D unclear. V shed 2 bases and J shed 1 base, with 5 bases lying between them. The CDR3 is 13 amino acids.